This TCR beta chain was profiled in a study of patients and donors after allogeneic stem cell transplantation. Trimming left V 1 base short and J 1 base short, with 10 bases between. Germline lookup yields CDR1 SGHVS and CDR2 FQNEAQ. This CDR3 is built from 16 residues. TCRdb used MiXCR to reprocess the RT-PCR reads, holding one entry per CDR3 protein. This table holds roughly 230,000 distinct CDR3 sequences, around an eighth found once. This clonotype was found many times. Sequencing used blood, either unsorted or a sorted T cell fraction (not recorded which). This receptor was identified in a human donor who was either an allogeneic HSCT recipient or a stem cell or donor lymphocyte infusion donor (not recorded which). It is not recorded whose cells these are; they may come from a transplant donor. V usage is TRBV7-8 and J usage is TRBJ1-4; D remains unclear. The CDR3 DNA reads as TGTGCCAGCAGCTTAGGAGTTGGGAGAACTAATGAAAAACTGTTTTTT. Protein: CASSLGVGRTNEKLFF.